This T cell receptor beta chain was recorded in a study of T cells in Graves' hyperthyroidism and ophthalmopathy. Study findings and constraints: Most expanded thyroid clonotypes above 0.001 recurred in blood.

Uncontrolled infection, other autoimmune disease, pregnancy or lactation led to exclusion. Germline CDR1 DFQATT, CDR2 SNEGSKA (reference sequence). V was shortened by 3 bases and J by 8 bases, with 14 bases between the two germline ends. The CDR3 covers 14 residues. This clonotype appeared many times. Its cognate antigen is unknown. From RNA transcripts, TCR beta CDR3 regions were amplified. The primer set for the first-round RT-PCR of the TCR CDR3 was HTBI. TCRdb reprocessed the multiplex PCR reads with MiXCR, giving one entry per CDR3 protein. The sample includes 500,000 to 800,000 distinct CDR3 sequences, 40% to 55% seen only once; the top ten take less than 9%.

The chain uses TRBV20-1 and TRBJ1-6; possible D gene TRBD1, 6 bases. The TCR sequence derives from an adult man with Graves' disease, either hyperthyroidism or ophthalmopathy (not recorded which). The sample taken for sequencing was peripheral blood or thyroid tissue (not recorded which). CDR3 sequence reads: CSARTGWKDSPLHF. The DNA of the CDR3 is TGCAGTGCTAGGACAGGTTGGAAGGATTCACCCCTCCACTTT.